The 25 T cell receptor beta chains below come from one sample, sequenced in a study of identical twins. One entry per CDR3 protein results from TCRdb running MiXCR on the 5' RACE reads. The repertoire holds around 480,000 distinct CDR3 sequences, with around 15% as singletons. The sample was also reused in another study, on yellow fever vaccine responses in identical twins.

Sequenced: CD4+ T cells sorted from blood. These receptors originate from a woman between 18 and 29 years old in good health.

The chain recombines TRBV6-1 with TRBJ2-1; D perhaps matches TRBD2 (5 bases). Looked up from germline, CDR1 is MNHNS and CDR2 is SASEGT. The CDR3 length is 13 residues. The V and J ends lost 6 bases and 8 bases respectively, with 14 bases between them. The CDR3 sequence: CASRGEPLDEQFF. The CDR3 coding sequence is TGTGCCAGCAGGGGAGAGCCACTCGATGAGCAGTTCTTC.

In its sample, this clonotype was seen a few times. The chain links TRBV29-1 to TRBJ1-1, with D uncertain. The length of the CDR3 is 13 residues. Germline values: CDR1 SQVTM, CDR2 ANQGSEA. V lost 7 bases and J 2 bases, leaving 14 bases between the germline ends. The CDR3 DNA reads TGCAGCGCCTCATACGCCGGAAACACTGAAGCTTTCTTT. This gives the protein CSASYAGNTEAFF.

This rearrangement joins TRBV29-1 to TRBJ1-2, with 9 nucleotides matching TRBD1. CDR3 size: 14 residues. Germline-derived CDR1 and CDR2 are SQVTM and ANQGSEA. The V and J ends lost 7 bases and 0 bases, in that order; junction bases with no gene match: 6. DNA of the CDR3: TGCAGCGGCCGGACAGGGGCAGCTAACTATGGCTACACCTTC. Translation gives CSGRTGAANYGYTF.

The table lists this clonotype with many counts. The V gene is TRBV5-1, the J gene TRBJ2-4, with 7 bases aligning to TRBD1. V shed 0 bases, J shed 0 bases, and the junction held 12 bases outside the gene matches. CDR1 SGHRS and CDR2 YFSETQ come from the germline V gene. The CDR3 is 19 amino acids. CDR3 in amino acids: CASSLGDRATLLAKNIQYF. The CDR3 DNA sequence: TGCGCCAGCAGCTTGGGAGACAGGGCCACACTCCTAGCCAAAAACATTCAGTACTTC.

This rearrangement joins TRBV5-1 to TRBJ1-4; TRBD1 matches at 8 bases. J gave up 7 bases and V 3 bases, and 5 bases lay outside the gene matches. The CDR3 is made up of 14 amino acids. Germline V lookup: CDR1 SGHRS, CDR2 YFSETQ. This CDR3 reads CASSYGQGAEKLFF. In DNA, the CDR3 is TGCGCCAGCAGCTACGGACAGGGTGCTGAAAAACTGTTTTTT.

This clonotype has more than one count but fewer than ten. The chain combines TRBV10-2 with TRBJ1-1; D is unresolved. V was trimmed by 5 bases and J by 1 base, leaving 11 bases between them. Germline V gene sequence: CDR1 WSHSY, CDR2 SAAADI. This CDR3 is built from 14 residues. The CDR3 here is CASSLGRRNTEAFF. CDR3 bases: TGCGCCAGCAGTCTGGGGAGGAGGAACACTGAAGCTTTCTTT.

This clonotype was observed a few times. The chain uses TRBV20-1 and TRBJ2-1; 10 nucleotides line up with TRBD2. The CDR3 is made up of 15 amino acids. The ends lost 6 bases at V and 2 bases at J; junction bases unmatched: 7. CDR1 is DFQATT and CDR2 is SNEGSKA in the germline V gene (reference sequence). Here the CDR3 DNA reads TGCAGTGCGCGACCCGGGACTAGCGCCTACAATGAGCAGTTCTTC. This sequence encodes CSARPGTSAYNEQFF.

This chain links TRBV18 with TRBJ1-6; TRBD1 aligns across 9 bases. The CDR3 totals 17 residues. Trimming at V came to 2 bases and at J to 10 bases, leaving 12 bases not matched to a gene. In germline, CDR1 is KGHSH, CDR2 LQKENI. This CDR3 reads CASSPYEAGTGSSPLHF. In DNA, the CDR3 is TGTGCCAGCTCACCATACGAAGCCGGGACAGGGTCCTCACCCCTCCACTTT.

This rearrangement joins TRBV20-1 to TRBJ1-1; D not resolved. The length of the CDR3 is 14 residues. Germline CDR1 is DFQATT and CDR2 is SNEGSKA (reference sequence). Trimming cost V 4 bases and J 3 bases, with 15 bases left between them. The CDR3 DNA follows: TGCAGTGCTACCCGATTAGGAATCCACACTGAAGCTTTCTTT. Encoded protein: CSATRLGIHTEAFF.

The gene calls are TRBV5-1 and TRBJ2-5; 11 bases line up with TRBD2. Germline values: CDR1 SGHRS, CDR2 YFSETQ. Unmatched junction bases numbered 11, after V lost 3 bases and J lost 4 bases. This CDR3 region has 17 residues. This CDR3 reads CASSSFWTSGSLETQYF. CDR3 nucleotide sequence: TGCGCCAGCAGCTCCTTTTGGACTAGCGGGTCCTTAGAGACCCAGTACTTC.

This clonotype was picked up a small number of times. V usage is TRBV5-1 and J usage is TRBJ1-4; a possible D gene is TRBD1 (5 bases). This CDR3 comprises 15 residues. Germline V CDR1 and CDR2: SGHRS, YFSETQ. Trimming shortened V by 4 bases and J by 3 bases, and 13 bases separated the two germline ends. In DNA form, the CDR3 reads TGCGCCAGCAGCCCCCGGGACGCTCCTAATGAAAAACTGTTTTTT. It encodes CASSPRDAPNEKLFF.

The J gene is TRBJ2-1, the V gene TRBV27; the match to TRBD2 covers 8 bases. The junction had 6 bases not matched to a gene; V was cut back by 3 bases and J by 5 bases. The CDR3 covers 15 residues. Germline-derived CDR1 and CDR2 are MNHEY and SMNVEV (reference sequence). CDR3 protein: CASSFGGLADNEQFF. The CDR3, as DNA: TGTGCCAGCAGTTTCGGAGGACTAGCCGACAATGAGCAGTTCTTC.

The chain links TRBV6-5 to TRBJ2-5; a weak D match, TRBD2 (6 bases). Trimming cost V 0 bases and J 5 bases, with 16 bases left between them. CDR3 size: 16 residues. Per the germline V gene, CDR1 is MNHEY and CDR2 is SVGAGI. CDR3 in DNA: TGTGCCAGCAGTTACTCGATGGAGGAGGGCAGGGAGACCCAGTACTTC. Protein sequence: CASSYSMEEGRETQYF.

Written as DNA, the CDR3 is TGTGCCAGCAGTCGAAGACAGGGGATAGCGAAGGAGCAGTACTTC. Its translation is CASSRRQGIAKEQYF. The V gene is TRBV28, the J gene TRBJ2-7; 8 bases line up with TRBD1. The CDR3 has 15 residues. From germline, CDR1 is MDHEN and CDR2 SYDVKM. The V and J ends lost 5 bases and 7 bases, in that order; junction bases with no gene match: 13.

This clonotype occurred many times. This rearrangement joins TRBV20-1 to TRBJ2-1; D possibly corresponds to TRBD2 (7 bases). The CDR3 is made up of 14 amino acids. The V end lost 5 bases, the J end lost 2 bases, and 13 bases lay between the germline ends. Germline V lookup: CDR1 DFQATT, CDR2 SNEGSKA (reference sequence). The CDR3 loop is CSAPKRDTYNEQFF. Here the CDR3 DNA reads TGCAGTGCTCCGAAGCGGGACACCTACAATGAGCAGTTCTTC.

This clonotype was seen more than once but under ten times. This rearrangement joins TRBV7-8 to TRBJ2-7; D not certain. The germline V gene encodes CDR1 SGHVS and CDR2 FQNEAQ. V was cut by 3 bases and J by 3 bases, with 9 bases left in between. This CDR3 has 13 amino acids. The CDR3 DNA reads as TGTGCCAGCAGCTTCGAAAATAGCTACGAGCAGTACTTC. Protein product: CASSFENSYEQYF.

The chain is built from TRBV28 and TRBJ2-1; D might be TRBD1 (5 bases). CDR3 length equals 17 residues. Trimming removed 1 base from V and 2 bases from J, with 15 bases in between. Germline V gene sequence: CDR1 MDHEN, CDR2 SYDVKM. The CDR3 loop is CASSLSFGREAYNEQFF. The CDR3 DNA follows: TGTGCCAGCAGTTTATCTTTCGGCAGGGAAGCCTACAATGAGCAGTTCTTC.

At least ten counts were recorded for this clonotype. The chain uses TRBV7-9 and TRBJ2-4; 10 positions match TRBD2. Trimming removed 5 bases from V and 5 bases from J; junction bases left unmatched: 3. The germline CDR1 and CDR2 sequences are SEHNR and FQNEAQ (reference sequence). The CDR3 has 14 residues. The CDR3 here is CASSRGLAQNIQYF. The CDR3 DNA follows: TGTGCCAGCAGCAGGGGACTAGCGCAAAACATTCAGTACTTC. The variable domain in full, with the rest retrieved from reference TRBV7-9 and TRBJ2-4, is DTGVSQNPRHKITKRGQNVTFRCDPISEHNRLYWYRQTLGQGPEFLTYFQNEAQLEKSRLLSDRFSAERPKGSFSTLEIQRTEQGDSAMYLCASSRGLAQNIQYFGAGTRLSVL.

This sequence joins TRBV6-2 or TRBV6-3 and TRBJ1-1; no clear D. Germline loops: CDR1 MNHEY, CDR2 SVGEGT. This CDR3 is built from 14 residues. The ends were cut back, 7 bases at V and 5 bases at J, with 17 bases in the middle. This CDR3 is CASTGQPGRTEAFF. The DNA for the CDR3 is TGTGCCAGCACCGGGCAGCCGGGTCGAACTGAAGCTTTCTTT.

This clonotype was picked up a small number of times. The CDR3 is CASSLVAGGGQPQHF. The CDR3 coding sequence is TGCGCCAGCAGCTTGGTGGCAGGGGGCGGTCAGCCCCAGCATTTT. V is TRBV5-1 and J is TRBJ1-5; 8 positions agree with TRBD1. This CDR3 has 15 residues. Germline trimming cut 0 bases from V and 6 bases from J; bases unmatched to any gene: 5. Germline CDR1 reads SGHRS; CDR2 reads YFSETQ.

This clonotype was seen only a few times. This rearrangement joins TRBV7-9 to TRBJ1-2; the D is unclear. Germline assignment: CDR1 SEHNR and CDR2 FQNEAQ (reference sequence). The CDR3 length is 12 residues. V shed 7 bases and J shed 7 bases, with 13 bases lying between them. This CDR3 reads CASTPDPIGYTF. The CDR3 DNA follows: TGTGCCAGCACCCCAGACCCAATTGGCTACACCTTC.

In this sample, this clonotype turned up a few times. The V gene is TRBV6-6, the J gene TRBJ2-7; D call uncertain. V was pared by 5 bases and J by 7 bases, with 15 bases between. The germline gives CDR1 MNHNY, CDR2 SVGAGI (reference sequence). The CDR3 contains 13 residues. The CDR3 DNA reads TGTGCCAGCAGTAACCCACCCTTTCCGGAGCAGTACTTC. Translation: CASSNPPFPEQYF.

This clonotype was picked up a small number of times. This chain uses TRBV20-1 with TRBJ1-3; TRBD1 agrees at 10 bases. Germline lookup yields CDR1 DFQATT and CDR2 SNEGSKA (reference sequence). This CDR3 region has 14 residues. The V segment lost 6 bases and the J segment 8 bases; nucleotides outside the gene matches: 10. The CDR3: CSAPRQGAVYTIYF. The CDR3 DNA follows: TGCAGTGCGCCACGACAGGGGGCTGTATACACCATATATTTT.

This clonotype was seen a few times. The chain is built from TRBV6-5 and TRBJ2-5, with unresolved D. CDR1 and CDR2 (germline): MNHEY, SVGAGI. The CDR3 is made up of 13 amino acids. The germline V and J ends were trimmed by 2 bases and 5 bases, with 9 bases remaining between them. CDR3 DNA sequence: TGTGCCAGCAGTTACGAAGGGTTGGAGACCCAGTACTTC. As protein: CASSYEGLETQYF.

This clonotype was counted many times. CDR3 sequence reads: CSVAYQDTQYF. In nucleotides, the CDR3 is TGCAGCGTGGCCTATCAGGATACGCAGTATTTT. The chain joins TRBV29-1 to TRBJ2-3, with no clear D. The CDR3 extends over 11 amino acids. V was cut by 6 bases and J by 6 bases, with 10 bases left in between. The germline V gene has CDR1 SQVTM and CDR2 ANQGSEA.